One TCR beta chain is described in this entry. In the original analysis: Reference gene primer amplification yielded estimated nucleated cell counts. The assay was immunoSEQ multiplex PCR, and TCRdb's table has in-frame clones only and misses some. V and J calls plus clone size are reproduced from that table; the DNA served to infer D and trimming. Of about 76,000 clones detected, approximately 85% appear once; the ten largest clones hold 8.5% to 10%. The data stem from a study of blood T cell repertoires in COVID-19. Across the study: The United States, Italy and Spain provided the acute and convalescent COVID-19 samples. T cells, B-cell-depleted T cells, or PBMCs provided the cDNA or gDNA that served as material.

CDR3 size: 14 residues. CDR1 is SGHNT and CDR2 is YYREEE in the germline V gene (reference sequence). V was pared by 0 bases and J by 0 bases, with 4 bases between. Enrolled during active infection, Seattle patients were then followed longitudinally. The chain is built from TRBV5-4 and TRBJ1-3; D unclear. Sequenced material: peripheral blood. The TCR sequence derives from a man between 45 and 60 years old with COVID-19, enrolled during active disease. The CDR3 DNA sequence: TGTGCCAGCAGCTTGGGTAGCTCTGGAAACACCATATATTTT. It encodes CASSLGSSGNTIYF.